Each of the 20 T cell receptor beta chains below was sequenced from the same sample in a study of T-cell reconstitution after alpha-beta-depleted transplantation in children. TCRbeta library preparation incorporated unique molecular identifiers. TCRdb passed the PCR reads through MiXCR, listing each CDR3 protein once. This table holds just over 950,000 distinct CDR3 sequences, under 30% found once. The material was PBMCs, mostly from graft donor cells, obtained 360 days after TCRalphabeta/CD19-depleted stem cell transplant. The origin of the receptors is a boy under three years old who had a stem cell transplant for SCID, so the T cells may come from the graft donor.

This clonotype was counted a few times. The chain carries TRBV6-2 or TRBV6-3 and TRBJ1-5; D remains unclear. Trimming removed 6 bases from V and 5 bases from J, with 11 bases in between. The CDR3 spans 13 residues. CDR1 and CDR2 from the germline V gene are MNHEY and SVGEGT. CDR3 bases: TGTGCCAGCAGCCGTCAAGAGCATCAGCCCCAGCATTTT. It encodes CASSRQEHQPQHF.

This clonotype was seen a handful of times. This chain connects TRBV28 to TRBJ2-7, with 7 bases matching TRBD1. There are 14 residues in the CDR3. Germline loops: CDR1 MDHEN, CDR2 SYDVKM. V dropped 4 bases and J dropped 4; count of bases not matched to a gene: 7. CDR3 in amino acids: CASSSPGGVYEQYF. Here the CDR3 DNA reads TGTGCCAGCAGTTCCCCAGGGGGTGTGTACGAGCAGTACTTC.

The J gene is TRBJ2-5, the V gene TRBV20-1, with unresolved D. Trimming shortened V by 2 bases and J by 2 bases, and 18 bases separated the two germline ends. This CDR3 is built from 16 residues. Germline-derived CDR1 and CDR2 are DFQATT and SNEGSKA (reference sequence). As DNA, the CDR3 is TGCAGTGCTAGAAAGCGTGTTCTAACAGTTCAAGAGACCCAGTACTTC. Its protein is CSARKRVLTVQETQYF.

This clonotype has a handful of counts. The chain combines TRBV5-1 with TRBJ2-3; 7 nucleotides agree with TRBD1. The trim removed 1 base at V and 5 bases at J, leaving 7 bases unmatched. The CDR3 is made up of 15 amino acids. Germline CDR1 is SGHRS and CDR2 is YFSETQ. The CDR3 loop reads CASSLLQGSVDTQYF. CDR3 nucleotide sequence: TGCGCCAGCAGCTTGCTACAGGGGTCGGTAGATACGCAGTATTTT. Complete variable domain (other parts from reference TRBV5-1 and TRBJ2-3): KAGVTQTPRYLIKTRGQQVTLSCSPISGHRSVSWYQQTPGQGLQFLFEYFSETQRNKGNFPGRFSGRQFSNSRSEMNVSTLELGDSALYLCASSLLQGSVDTQYFGPGTRLTVL.

This sequence joins TRBV28 and TRBJ1-5; D gene ambiguous. The CDR3 extends over 12 amino acids. Germline CDR1 and CDR2: MDHEN and SYDVKM. The V end lost 3 bases, the J end lost 8 bases, and 8 bases lay between the germline ends. DNA for the CDR3: TGTGCCAGCAGTTTTAGTCTGGAGCCCCAGCATTTT. Residues: CASSFSLEPQHF.

This clonotype occurred a few times. CDR3 region: CASSQAQVGWLAVNTGELFF. The CDR3 DNA reads as TGTGCCAGCAGCCAAGCGCAGGTCGGGTGGCTAGCGGTTAACACCGGGGAGCTGTTTTTT. This chain links TRBV14 with TRBJ2-2; TRBD2 agrees at 7 bases. J was trimmed by 2 bases and V by 1 base; bases with no gene match: 16. The germline CDR1 and CDR2 sequences are SGHDN and FVKESK. This CDR3 has 20 amino acids.

This clonotype occurred a few times. J is TRBJ2-7 and V is TRBV5-1; TRBD1 agrees at 8 bases. V gave up 2 bases and J gave up 3 bases; unmatched junction bases: 4. The CDR3 runs to 14 residues. CDR1 and CDR2 (germline): SGHRS, YFSETQ. Here the CDR3 DNA reads TGCGCCAGCAGCTTTGGGGGACAGGTCTACGAGCAGTACTTC. Translated: CASSFGGQVYEQYF.

This clonotype was picked up a small number of times. The rearrangement uses TRBV10-3 and TRBJ2-3; D uncertain. Germline V gene sequence: CDR1 ENHRY, CDR2 SYGVKD. V was cut by 4 bases and J by 0 bases, with 11 bases left in between. This CDR3 spans 15 amino acids. The CDR3 bases are TGTGCCATCAGTGGGTTGAGCGCTAGCACAGATACGCAGTATTTT. This sequence encodes CAISGLSASTDTQYF.

The chain combines TRBV20-1 with TRBJ2-5; 10 bases align to TRBD2. This CDR3 has 13 residues. CDR1 is DFQATT, CDR2 SNEGSKA, per germline (reference sequence). V was pared by 6 bases and J by 5 bases, with 6 bases of the junction left unmatched. The CDR3 region has the DNA TGCAGTGCCCGAGCGGGGGGGCTGGAGACCCAGTACTTC. Its translation is CSARAGGLETQYF.

V is TRBV6-6 and J is TRBJ1-2; the D is unclear. In germline, CDR1 is MNHNY, CDR2 SVGAGI (reference sequence). V shed 0 bases and J shed 3 bases, with 5 bases lying between them. This CDR3 has 13 amino acids. The CDR3 reads CASSYSPYYGYTF. The CDR3 nucleotides are TGTGCCAGCAGTTACTCGCCCTACTATGGCTACACCTTC.

This clonotype was observed a few times. The gene calls are TRBV7-9 and TRBJ2-1; 11 bases match TRBD2. This CDR3 is built from 13 residues. With V trimmed by 5 bases and J by 10 bases, 4 bases remained unmatched. The germline gives CDR1 SEHNR, CDR2 FQNEAQ (reference sequence). The CDR3 reads CASSPGTSGEQFF. Here the CDR3 DNA reads TGTGCCAGCAGCCCAGGGACTAGCGGAGAGCAGTTCTTC.

This clonotype appeared many times. This chain joins TRBV6-2 or TRBV6-3 and TRBJ2-7; no clear D gene. The ends were cut back, 0 bases at V and 2 bases at J, with 2 bases in the middle. CDR3 length equals 12 residues. Germline V gives CDR1 MNHEY, CDR2 SVGEGT. The CDR3 region has the DNA TGTGCCAGCAGTTACTCGGCCTACGAGCAGTACTTC. Translated: CASSYSAYEQYF.

The gene calls are TRBV2 and TRBJ1-1; 7 positions agree with TRBD1. The V and J ends lost 4 bases and 3 bases, in that order; junction bases with no gene match: 8. This CDR3 comprises 15 residues. Germline V CDR1 and CDR2: SNHLY, FYNNEI. CDR3 coding DNA: TGTGCCAGCAGTGCTTCGCCAGGGGGGCACACTGAAGCTTTCTTT. It encodes CASSASPGGHTEAFF.

This chain links TRBV20-1 with TRBJ2-5; D is undetermined. The CDR3 is 15 amino acids. V lost 6 bases to trimming and J lost 4 bases, with 21 bases between them. Germline V gene data show CDR1 as DFQATT and CDR2 as SNEGSKA (reference sequence). The chain's CDR3 is CSALNRKGTGETQYF. In DNA, the CDR3 is TGCAGTGCCCTGAATAGGAAGGGTACGGGAGAGACCCAGTACTTC.

The J gene is TRBJ2-7, the V gene TRBV7-2; D unclear. Germline loops: CDR1 SGHTA, CDR2 FQGNSA. Trimming pared 5 bases from V and 7 bases from J, leaving 12 bases between. The CDR3 sequence is 12 residues long. The chain's CDR3 is CASSPKAREQYF. CDR3 sequence (DNA): TGTGCCAGCAGCCCTAAGGCCAGGGAGCAGTACTTC. Combining the CDR3 with reference TRBV7-2 and TRBJ2-7 gives the whole variable domain GAGVSQSPSNKVTEKGKDVELRCDPISGHTALYWYRQSLGQGLEFLIYFQGNSAPDKSGLPSDRFSAERTGGSVSTLTIQRTQQEDSAVYLCASSPKAREQYFGPGTRLTVT.

In this sample, this clonotype turned up a few times. The chain employs TRBV29-1 and TRBJ2-1; 9 bases fit TRBD2. Germline lookup yields CDR1 SQVTM and CDR2 ANQGSEA. This CDR3 spans 14 amino acids. V lost 5 bases and J lost 6; bases outside the gene matches: 8. The CDR3 loop is CSVLGGGALNEQFF. For the CDR3, the DNA is TGCAGCGTTCTTGGCGGGGGGGCCCTCAATGAGCAGTTCTTC.

The rearrangement links TRBV5-1 to TRBJ2-2; 10 nucleotides line up with TRBD1. Trimming removed 2 bases from V and 1 base from J; junction bases left unmatched: 2. Looked up from germline, CDR1 is SGHRS and CDR2 is YFSETQ. The CDR3 contains 16 residues. The CDR3, as DNA: TGCGCCAGCAGCTTCGACAGGGGGCAGAACACCGGGGAGCTGTTTTTT. It specifies CASSFDRGQNTGELFF.

This clonotype was picked up a small number of times. The rearrangement joins TRBV7-3 to TRBJ2-3; perhaps TRBD2 as D (5 bases). CDR3 length equals 13 residues. Trimming stripped 5 bases from V and 9 bases from J, with 15 bases between. The germline CDR1 and CDR2 sequences are SGHTA and FQGTGA. This chain's CDR3 is CASSLDSAGTQYF. DNA of the CDR3: TGTGCCAGCAGCCTGGACTCTGCCGGGACGCAGTATTTT.

The gene calls are TRBV7-2 and TRBJ1-5; 9 bases align to TRBD1. V lost 5 bases and J lost 2; bases outside the gene matches: 7. Germline-derived CDR1 and CDR2 are SGHTA and FQGNSA. The CDR3 runs 16 residues. The CDR3 DNA reads as TGTGCCAGCAGCAAAAACAGGGGGCGCGGCAATCAGCCCCAGCATTTT. It codes for CASSKNRGRGNQPQHF.

This clonotype was observed a handful of times. The chain employs TRBV18 and TRBJ2-7, with 10 bases identical to TRBD2. The trim removed 3 bases at V and 4 bases at J, leaving 9 bases unmatched. Looked up from germline, CDR1 is KGHSH and CDR2 is LQKENI. The CDR3 length is 16 residues. The CDR3 is CASSPTWLAGVYEQYF. CDR3 nucleotides: TGTGCCAGCTCACCCACGTGGCTAGCGGGGGTGTACGAGCAGTACTTC.